The present TCR beta chain was sequenced within a study of cytomegalovirus exposure and HLA in healthy donors. General study points: The classifier was said to identify cytomegalovirus status with high specificity and sensitivity. Reportedly, fewer N-insertions than the 666-donor mean appeared in an Asian-associated ancestry cluster in a later analysis. Roughly uniform sequencing depth across donors was assumed, possibly incorrectly.

A word on this clone: The antigen remains undetermined.

A multiplex PCR was run with 60 Vbeta primers and 13 Jbeta primers. Only in-frame clones appear in the TCRdb table, and some are missing; sequencing was by immunoSEQ multiplex PCR. This table has about 200,000 clones, around 64% appearing once. The source material was PBMCs. The TCR comes from a man aged 40-49 years in good health and CMV-seropositive.

The CDR3 sequence: CASSLEGLAGNEQFF. Written as DNA, the CDR3 is TGTGCCAGCAGCTTAGAGGGACTAGCGGGCAATGAGCAGTTCTTC. V and J are TRBV11-3 and TRBJ2-1; 12 bases match TRBD2. Germline CDR1 reads SGHNT; CDR2 reads YENEEA. V dropped 0 bases and J dropped 6; count of bases not matched to a gene: 0. The CDR3 spans 15 residues.